This TCR beta chain derives from a study of cytomegalovirus exposure and HLA in healthy donors. Study results and caveats: The analysis excluded some indistinguishable V segments, including TRBV6-2 and TRBV6-3. Association of 16,951 TCR beta sequences with HLA alleles was found at 0.05 false discovery rate in a later analysis. A later analysis linked a missense DCLRE1C variant to TCR beta V- and J-gene trimming.

With 60 Vbeta and 13 Jbeta primers, the PCR was carried out. Authors' data handling: Later analysis identified roughly 82 million unique TCR beta chains, 9 million to 12 million shared. Produced via immunoSEQ multiplex PCR; TCRdb's table is partial and in-frame only. Clonal size and the V and J genes are those of that table, whereas D and trimming came from the DNA. The data contain 80,000 to 95,000 clones, around 75% of them singletons. This clone was seen more than once but under ten times. Antigen specificity is unknown. Deletions cut 0 bases from V and 5 bases from J, with 11 bases between. The CDR3 runs to 15 residues. Germline CDR1 and CDR2: PRHDT and FYEKMQ (reference sequence).

The clonotype originates from a woman aged 40 to 50 in good health and CMV-seropositive. The chain employs TRBV13 and TRBJ1-5; D may be TRBD1 (5 bases). The sequencing sample was made of PBMCs. For the CDR3, the DNA is TGTGCCAGCAGCTTAGGCGGTGACAGTCATCAGCCCCAGCATTTT. This codes for CASSLGGDSHQPQHF.